This T cell receptor (beta chain) was observed in a study of shared clonotypes between healthy human individuals. Study background: The donors, a couple of women and a few men, were aged 18 to 49.

Concerning this clone: Its antigen is unknown.

The assay was run at deep level. Clones were sequenced by immunoSEQ multiplex PCR, and TCRdb holds only the in-frame ones, with some missing. This table holds 980,000 or so clones, around 80% found once. Study results and caveats: A generally larger estimated richness was seen in naive subsets than in memory subsets. Represented genetic and exposure-history diversity was restricted by having few donors.

The CDR3 loop spans 20 amino acids. CDR1 is MDHEN, CDR2 SYDVKM, per germline. Trimming cost V 5 bases and J 0 bases; bases outside gene matches: 15. The specimen was memory CD4+ T cells sorted from blood. As for subset: CD45RA-negative fraction. The chain recombines TRBV28 with TRBJ2-4; TRBD2 aligns across 11 bases. This receptor was obtained from a man between 18 and 29 years old in good health. The chain's CDR3 is CASSLTTSGGFVGAKNIQYF. The CDR3 nucleotides read TGTGCCAGCAGTCTGACTACTAGCGGGGGTTTTGTAGGAGCCAAAAACATTCAGTACTTC.